Below are 6 T cell receptor beta chains sequenced from a single sample in a study of CD8+CD57+ T cells in acquired aplastic anemia. By flow cytometry, patients selected for sequencing had shown an expansion of CD8+CD57+ cells. Genomic DNA acted as the template from which TCR beta VDJ combination and CDR3 sequence profiling were carried out. TCRdb reprocessed the reads with MiXCR, giving one entry per CDR3 protein. The sample contains approximately 150,000 distinct CDR3 sequences, around 47% of which appear only once. Sequencing input: sorted CD4+, CD8+, or CD8+CD57+ T cells (not recorded which) from PBMCs. The source of these receptors is a human donor with aplastic anemia.

The chain carries TRBV7-8 and TRBJ2-7; no reliable D call. Looked up from germline, CDR1 is SGHVS and CDR2 is FQNEAQ. The CDR3 is 16 amino acids. Trimming pared 1 base from V and 2 bases from J, leaving 15 bases between. This chain's CDR3 is CASSLDGRLITYEQYF. For the CDR3, the DNA is TGTGCCAGCAGCTTAGATGGGCGGCTTATAACCTACGAGCAGTACTTC.

This clonotype was picked up many times. The chain combines TRBV7-2 with TRBJ2-5; D possibly uses TRBD1 or TRBD2 (5 bases each). The CDR3 is 15 residues long. The V gene's germline CDR1 is SGHTA and CDR2 FQGNSA. The V gene lost 5 bases and the J gene lost 5 bases, with 18 bases spanning the gap. The CDR3 DNA follows: TGTGCCAGCAGCCCACGCAGGGACCGTGTGGAGACCCAGTACTTC. Protein sequence: CASSPRRDRVETQYF.

The gene calls are TRBV20-1 and TRBJ2-3; D call uncertain. Germline-derived CDR1 and CDR2 are DFQATT and SNEGSKA (reference sequence). The germline V and J ends were trimmed by 7 bases and 15 bases, with 11 bases remaining between them. The CDR3 consists of 8 residues. The CDR3 here is CSVPPGYF. The CDR3 bases are TGCAGTGTCCCTCCCGGATATTTT.

The chain recombines TRBV15 with TRBJ2-3, with D perhaps matching TRBD1 (5 bases). Germline-derived CDR1 and CDR2 are LNHNV and YYDKDF (reference sequence). CDR3 length: 14 amino acids. The ends were cut back, 2 bases at V and 0 bases at J, with 6 bases in the middle. The CDR3: CATSRRQSTDTQYF. CDR3 DNA sequence: TGTGCCACCAGCAGACGACAGAGCACAGATACGCAGTATTTT.

In this sample, this clonotype is medium-sized (0.01 to 0.1%). The J gene is TRBJ2-7, the V gene TRBV15, with TRBD2 identical over 7 bases. Germline values: CDR1 LNHNV, CDR2 YYDKDF (reference sequence). The V segment lost 6 bases and the J segment 2 bases; nucleotides outside the gene matches: 1. This CDR3 has 12 residues. The CDR3 here is CATRGGAYEQYF. The CDR3, as DNA: TGTGCCACCAGGGGGGGGGCCTACGAGCAGTACTTC.

The chain is built from TRBV11-2 and TRBJ2-1, with 13 positions matching TRBD2. Germline-derived CDR1 and CDR2 are SGHAT and FQNNGV. The CDR3 has 15 amino acids. The V segment lost 6 bases and the J segment 6 bases; nucleotides outside the gene matches: 5. The CDR3 region has the DNA TGTGCCAGCAGACAGGGACTAGCGGGGCTCAATGAGCAGTTCTTC. Translating it yields CASRQGLAGLNEQFF.